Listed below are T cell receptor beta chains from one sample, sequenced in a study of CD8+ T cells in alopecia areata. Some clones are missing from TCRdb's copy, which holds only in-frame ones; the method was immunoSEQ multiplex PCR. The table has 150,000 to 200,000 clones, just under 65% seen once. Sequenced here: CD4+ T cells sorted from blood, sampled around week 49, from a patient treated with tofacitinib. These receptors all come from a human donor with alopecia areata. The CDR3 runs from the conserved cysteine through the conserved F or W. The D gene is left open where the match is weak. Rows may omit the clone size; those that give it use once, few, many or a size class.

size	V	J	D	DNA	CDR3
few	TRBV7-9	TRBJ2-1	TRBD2	TGTGCCAGCAGCTTCTCCCTGACTAGCGGGGGGCCTAACAATGAGCAGTTCTTC	CASSFSLTSGGPNNEQFF
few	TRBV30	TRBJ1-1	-	TGTGCCTGGAGCCCTACGTCCACTGAAGCTTTCTTT	CAWSPTSTEAFF
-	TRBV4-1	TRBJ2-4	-	TGCGCCAGCAGCCCAAAACAGGGATCTCAAAACATTCAGTACTTC	CASSPKQGSQNIQYF
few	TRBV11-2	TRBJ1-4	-	TGTGCCAGCAGCTTAGGGCCAGGGACGGAAAAACTGTTTTTT	CASSLGPGTEKLFF
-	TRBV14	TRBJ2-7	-	TGTGCCAGCAGCCCGCGGACGGCAGGGGAGCAGTACTTC	CASSPRTAGEQYF
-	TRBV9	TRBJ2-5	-	TGTGCCAGCAGCCCTCACGCGGGGGCTCAAGAGACCCAGTACTTC	CASSPHAGAQETQYF
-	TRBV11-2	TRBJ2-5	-	TGTGCCAGCAGCTTATTGACGACGGAGACCCAGTACTTC	CASSLLTTETQYF
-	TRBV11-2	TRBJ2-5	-	TGTGCCAGCAGCTTGAGATTCTCAGGGTTACAAGAGACCCAGTACTTC	CASSLRFSGLQETQYF
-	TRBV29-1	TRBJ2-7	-	TGCAGCGTTCACGAATGGGCGGGGACCGAGCAGTACTTC	CSVHEWAGTEQYF
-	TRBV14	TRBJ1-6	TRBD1	TGTGCCAGCAGCCAGGGACAGGGGGCAAATTCACCCCTCCACTTT	CASSQGQGANSPLHF
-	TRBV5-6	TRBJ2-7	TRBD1	TGTGCCAGCAGCTTGACGGGGACAGGGTTAGAGCAGTACTTC	CASSLTGTGLEQYF
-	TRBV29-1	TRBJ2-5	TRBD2	TGCAGCGTTGAAGAGTTGGCTAGCGGGGGGGAGACCCAGTACTTC	CSVEELASGGETQYF
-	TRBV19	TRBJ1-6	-	TGTGCCAGTATGGCCGGGGGTGGCAATTCACCCCTCCACTTT	CASMAGGGNSPLHF
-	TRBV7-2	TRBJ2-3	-	TGTGCCAGCAGCGGGGCCGGGGCAGATACGCAGTATTTT	CASSGAGADTQYF
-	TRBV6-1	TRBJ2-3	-	TGTGCCAGCATTAGTATAGCAGAACGCACAGATACGCAGTATTTT	CASISIAERTDTQYF
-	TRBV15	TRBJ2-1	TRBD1	TGTGCCACCAGCCAAGGACAGGGACATCCCAATGAGCAGTTCTTC	CATSQGQGHPNEQFF
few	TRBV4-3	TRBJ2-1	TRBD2	TGCGCCAGCAGCCAAGATCTGTCTAGCGGGGGCCTGGGGGAGCAGTTCTTC	CASSQDLSSGGLGEQFF
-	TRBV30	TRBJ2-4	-	TGTGCCTGGAGCCAGGGCGGCATTCAGTACTTC	CAWSQGGIQYF
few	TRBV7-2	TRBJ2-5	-	TGTGCCAGCAGCTTAGTTGGCAGACAAGAGACCCAGTACTTC	CASSLVGRQETQYF
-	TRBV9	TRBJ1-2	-	TGTGCCAGCAGCACGTTGGCCGGCTACACCTTC	CASSTLAGYTF
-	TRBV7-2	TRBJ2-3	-	TGTGCCAGCAGCTTTCGCGCTAGTTCAGATACGCAGTATTTT	CASSFRASSDTQYF
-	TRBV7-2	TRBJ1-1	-	TGTGCCAGCACAGGGGAGACCCTCACTGAAGCTTTCTTT	CASTGETLTEAFF
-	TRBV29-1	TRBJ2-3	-	TGCAGCGTTGATCCCGCCTCAGATACGCAGTATTTT	CSVDPASDTQYF
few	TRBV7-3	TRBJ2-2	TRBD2	TGTGCCAGCAGAAATACCGGGACTAGCCACGGGGAGCTGTTTTTT	CASRNTGTSHGELFF
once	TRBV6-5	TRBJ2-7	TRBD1	TGTGCCAGCAAACCGGGACAGGCGTTCTACGAGCAGTACTTC	CASKPGQAFYEQYF
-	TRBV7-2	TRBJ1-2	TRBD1	TGTGCCAGCAGCTCCTTGACAGGGTTAGACTATGGCTACACCTTC	CASSSLTGLDYGYTF
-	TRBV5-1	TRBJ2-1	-	TGCGCCAGCAGGGATTCAGGGACTGAGCAGTTCTTC	CASRDSGTEQFF